The T cell receptor beta chain described here comes from a study of control samples from healthy donors and cancer patients. The protocol was immunoSEQ multiplex PCR, while the TCRdb copy is restricted to in-frame clones and leaves out a portion. The sample includes some 120,000 clones, around 87% of them seen just once. The germline V and J ends were trimmed by 1 base and 8 bases, with 12 bases remaining between them. The CDR3 has 14 residues. Germline values: CDR1 SGHRS, CDR2 YFSETQ. What was sequenced was PBMCs. This clonotype was sampled from a woman between 45 and 60 years old with colorectal cancer. The chain employs TRBV5-1 and TRBJ1-4; a possible D gene is TRBD1 (6 bases). As DNA, the CDR3 is TGCGCCAGCAGCTTGTCACAGGGAGGGGAAAAACTGTTTTTT. Amino acid sequence: CASSLSQGGEKLFF.